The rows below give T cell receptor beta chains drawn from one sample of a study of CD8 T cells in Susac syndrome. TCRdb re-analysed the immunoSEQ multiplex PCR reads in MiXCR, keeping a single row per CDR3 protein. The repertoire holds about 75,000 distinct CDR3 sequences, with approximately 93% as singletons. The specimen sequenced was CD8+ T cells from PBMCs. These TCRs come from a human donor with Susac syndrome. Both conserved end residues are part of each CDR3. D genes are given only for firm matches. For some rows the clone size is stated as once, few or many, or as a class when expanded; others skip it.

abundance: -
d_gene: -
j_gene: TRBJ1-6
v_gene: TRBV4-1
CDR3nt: TGCGCCAGCAGCCAAGATGATCGGGGGAGGAGCAGGTCCTATAATTCACCCCTCCACTTT
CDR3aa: CASSQDDRGRSRSYNSPLHF

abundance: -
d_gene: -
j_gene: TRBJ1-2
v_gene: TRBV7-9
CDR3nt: TGTGCCAGCAGCTTATGGGATGGCTACACCTTC
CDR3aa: CASSLWDGYTF

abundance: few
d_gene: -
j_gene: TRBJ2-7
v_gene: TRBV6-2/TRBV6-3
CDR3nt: TGTGCCAGCAGTTACGGCGAGAACCCCGAGCAGTACTTC
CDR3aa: CASSYGENPEQYF

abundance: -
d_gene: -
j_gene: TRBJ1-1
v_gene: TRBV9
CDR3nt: -
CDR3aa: CASSVEFGPGTEAFF

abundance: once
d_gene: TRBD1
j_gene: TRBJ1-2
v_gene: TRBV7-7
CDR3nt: TGTGCCAGCAGCTGGCGGGACAGGGGGCGTTTCAACTATGGCTACACCTTC
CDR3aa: CASSWRDRGRFNYGYTF

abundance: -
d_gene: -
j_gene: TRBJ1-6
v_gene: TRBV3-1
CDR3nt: TGTGCCAGCAGCCCTCCTGGACGATCACCCCTCCACTTT
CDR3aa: CASSPPGRSPLHF

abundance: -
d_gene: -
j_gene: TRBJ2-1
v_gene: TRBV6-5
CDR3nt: TGTGCCAGCACCCAAGGGGGGGGCCCCTACAATGAGCAGTTCTTC
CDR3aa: CASTQGGGPYNEQFF

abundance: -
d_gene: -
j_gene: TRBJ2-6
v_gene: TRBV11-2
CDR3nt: TGTGCCAGCACCGATTCTGGGGCCAACGTCCTGACTTTC
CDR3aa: CASTDSGANVLTF

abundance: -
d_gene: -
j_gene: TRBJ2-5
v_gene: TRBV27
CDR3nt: TGTGCCAGCGCGGGGCGGGAAGAGACCCAGTACTTC
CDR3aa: CASAGREETQYF

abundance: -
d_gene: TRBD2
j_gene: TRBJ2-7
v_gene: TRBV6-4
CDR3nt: TGTGCCATAATGGGCGTCAAGCGGGGGGGCCGACAGTACTTC
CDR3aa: CAIMGVKRGGRQYF